This entry describes one T cell receptor (beta chain). In the authors' methods: Quantification of nucleated cells was approximated via reference gene primer amplification. Some clones are missing from TCRdb's copy, which holds only in-frame ones; the method was immunoSEQ multiplex PCR. For V, J and clone size, that table is used; D and trimming come from the DNA. Of 300,000 to 350,000 clones in the sample, around 82% are singletons; the top ten hold roughly 3%. The data were taken from a study of blood T cell repertoires in COVID-19. The germline gives CDR1 KGHDR, CDR2 SFDVKD. V dropped 1 base and J dropped 6; count of bases not matched to a gene: 6. The CDR3 is 16 amino acids.

The TCR sequence derives from a man aged 25 to 45 with active or convalescent COVID-19. The chain carries TRBV24-1 and TRBJ2-1, with 9 bases lining up with TRBD1. Sequencing was carried out using peripheral blood. The CDR3 nucleotides read TGTGCCACCAGTGATTTAGGACAGGGGAGTGGCAATGAGCAGTTCTTC. Encoded protein: CATSDLGQGSGNEQFF.